This T cell receptor (beta chain) was retrieved from a study of blood T cell repertoires in COVID-19. Participant age was roughly 18 to 95 years, and participants resided in approximately 24 US areas. Clinical histories supplied by participants themselves formed the basis of cohort assignment. The germline V gene encodes CDR1 SNHLY and CDR2 FYNNEI. This CDR3 has 16 residues. V was trimmed by 0 bases and J by 8 bases, leaving 17 bases between them. The data were produced by immunoSEQ multiplex PCR, yet TCRdb's version contains in-frame clones alone and is incomplete. The sample yields fewer than 350,000 clones, more than 70% seen once.

Material: PBMCs or T cells enriched from blood (not recorded which). The rearrangement joins TRBV2 to TRBJ2-1; TRBD2 is a possible D gene (6 bases). This TCR was recovered from a woman in her sixties or seventies in a cohort exposed to, infected with or recovered from COVID-19 (not recorded which). For the CDR3, the DNA is TGTGCCAGCAGTGAAGCGGGAGCGGGCCTATGGGATGAGCAGTTCTTC. Translating gives CASSEAGAGLWDEQFF.